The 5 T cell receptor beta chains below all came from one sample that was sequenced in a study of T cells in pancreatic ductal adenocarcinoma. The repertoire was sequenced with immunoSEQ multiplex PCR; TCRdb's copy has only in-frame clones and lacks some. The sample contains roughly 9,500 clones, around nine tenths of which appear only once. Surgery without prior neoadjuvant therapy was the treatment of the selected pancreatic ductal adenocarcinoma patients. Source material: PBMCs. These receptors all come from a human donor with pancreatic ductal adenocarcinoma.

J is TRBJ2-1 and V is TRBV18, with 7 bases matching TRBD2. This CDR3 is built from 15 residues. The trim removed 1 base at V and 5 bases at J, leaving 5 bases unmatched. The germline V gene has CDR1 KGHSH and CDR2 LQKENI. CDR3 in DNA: TGTGCCAGCTCACCACGCAGGCTAGCGGACAATGAGCAGTTCTTC. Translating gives CASSPRRLADNEQFF.

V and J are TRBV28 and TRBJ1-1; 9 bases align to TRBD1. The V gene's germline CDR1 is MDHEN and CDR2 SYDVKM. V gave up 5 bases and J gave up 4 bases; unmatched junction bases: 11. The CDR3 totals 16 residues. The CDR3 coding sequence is TGTGCCAGCAGTCCGGACAGGGGTTATAGGGGCACTGAAGCTTTCTTT. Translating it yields CASSPDRGYRGTEAFF.

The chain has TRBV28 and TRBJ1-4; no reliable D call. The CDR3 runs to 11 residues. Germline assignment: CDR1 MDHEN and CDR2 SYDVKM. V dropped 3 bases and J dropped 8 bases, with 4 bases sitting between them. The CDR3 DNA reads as TGTGCCAGCAGTTTGTCGGAAAAACTGTTTTTT. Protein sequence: CASSLSEKLFF.

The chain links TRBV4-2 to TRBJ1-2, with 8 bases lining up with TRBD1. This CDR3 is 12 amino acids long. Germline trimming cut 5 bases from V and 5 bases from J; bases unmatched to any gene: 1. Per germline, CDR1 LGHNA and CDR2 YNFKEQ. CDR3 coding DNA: TGTGCCAGCAGCGGACAGGGATATGGCTACACCTTC. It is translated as CASSGQGYGYTF.

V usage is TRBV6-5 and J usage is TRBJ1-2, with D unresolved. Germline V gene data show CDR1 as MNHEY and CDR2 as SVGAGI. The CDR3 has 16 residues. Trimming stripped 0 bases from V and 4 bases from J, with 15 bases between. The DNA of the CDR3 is TGTGCCAGCAGTTACTCGGTCGTGGAGCAGATCTATGGCTACACCTTC. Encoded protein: CASSYSVVEQIYGYTF.